These T cell receptor beta chains were read from a single sample in a study of T cell responses to AZD1222 COVID-19 vaccine. Generated by immunoSEQ multiplex PCR, the TCRdb table keeps only in-frame clones and is missing some. The sample shows 45,000 to 55,000 clones, 70% to 90% of them seen only once. The sequencing here drew on peripheral blood, taken 28 days after the second AZD1222 dose. The receptors here all came from an adult who received the AZD1222 COVID-19 vaccine. Each CDR3 is given without its conserved first and last residue. Fields, in order: J gene, clone size, V gene, CDR3 protein. Some rows mark clone size as missing; the rest say once, few, many or name a class of expanded clone.

j_gene: TRBJ1-1; abundance: .; v_gene: TRBV7-9; CDR3aa: ASSRTEMVGEAF
j_gene: TRBJ1-6; abundance: .; v_gene: TRBV3-1/TRBV3-2; CDR3aa: ASSQDGTGPSPLH
j_gene: TRBJ2-7; abundance: .; v_gene: TRBV7-9; CDR3aa: ASSAGGEQY
j_gene: TRBJ1-1; abundance: .; v_gene: TRBV10-2; CDR3aa: ASSEGRVNTEAF
j_gene: TRBJ1-2; abundance: .; v_gene: TRBV19; CDR3aa: ASTIGKGDPQPYGYT
j_gene: TRBJ2-3; abundance: .; v_gene: TRBV3-1/TRBV3-2; CDR3aa: ASSQDRGGSTDTQY
j_gene: TRBJ2-7; abundance: .; v_gene: TRBV28; CDR3aa: ASSTRRTGGYEQY
j_gene: TRBJ1-1; abundance: few; v_gene: TRBV27; CDR3aa: ASSPTMNTEAF
j_gene: TRBJ2-7; abundance: .; v_gene: TRBV5-6; CDR3aa: ASSFLGTGTYEQY
j_gene: TRBJ1-1; abundance: once; v_gene: TRBV2; CDR3aa: ASTPLFVNTEAF
j_gene: TRBJ1-5; abundance: .; v_gene: TRBV5-1; CDR3aa: ASSSGLGGNQPQH
j_gene: TRBJ2-7; abundance: .; v_gene: TRBV4-1; CDR3aa: ASSQDSPVGLSSYEQY
j_gene: TRBJ1-3; abundance: .; v_gene: TRBV7-9; CDR3aa: ASSLQGVSGNTIY
j_gene: TRBJ2-1; abundance: .; v_gene: TRBV30; CDR3aa: AWSRETSGRNEQF
j_gene: TRBJ1-1; abundance: .; v_gene: TRBV12-3/TRBV12-4; CDR3aa: ASSLVRDTEAF
j_gene: TRBJ2-3; abundance: .; v_gene: TRBV7-2; CDR3aa: ASSLAITAGQATTDTQY